This T cell receptor (beta chain) was recorded in a study of OX40 agonist ivuxolimab in advanced cancers. About the study: Age averaged around 58 years (range roughly 23 to 79), and more than 80% were male. The study reported partial responses in three patients: one hepatocellular carcinoma, two cutaneous melanoma.

Looked up from germline, CDR1 is SNHLY and CDR2 is FYNNEI. CDR3 length: 11 amino acids. V shed 9 bases and J shed 2 bases, with 8 bases lying between them. This clone showed up just once. Clones were read by immunoSEQ multiplex PCR, and TCRdb kept only the in-frame ones, dropping some. The sample contains under 70,000 clones, around 89% of which appear only once. The sequence came from an adult with an advanced solid tumor such as melanoma, head and neck, liver or kidney cancer. The specimen was CD4+ or CD8+ T cells sorted from blood, collected in a trial of the OX40 agonist ivuxolimab. This sequence joins TRBV2 and TRBJ2-7; D remains unclear. The chain's CDR3 is CASIMTYEQYF. The CDR3, as DNA: TGTGCCAGTATTATGACCTACGAGCAGTACTTC. Full variable domain (rest looked up from reference TRBV2 and TRBJ2-7): EPEVTQTPSHQVTQMGQEVILRCVPISNHLYFYWYRQILGQKVEFLVSFYNNEISEKSEIFDDQFSVERPDGSNFTLKIRSTKLEDSAMYFCASIMTYEQYFGPGTRLTVT.